Listed below are T cell receptor beta chains from one sample, sequenced in a study of cytomegalovirus exposure and HLA in healthy donors. The method was immunoSEQ multiplex PCR; TCRdb's version includes in-frame clones alone and lacks a portion of them. The sample holds almost 90,000 clones, around 85% seen once. The sequencing sample was made of PBMCs. Source of these receptors: a man in his forties in good health and CMV-seropositive. Each CDR3 is given with its conserved first and last residue. The order of the fields is V gene, clone size, J gene, CDR3 protein. For some rows the clone size is stated as once, few or many, or as a class when expanded; others skip it.

>TRBV5-1|NA|TRBJ2-7
CASSLDGTASYEQYF
>TRBV5-4|NA|TRBJ1-2
CASSSTGGEDGYTF
>TRBV7-9|NA|TRBJ1-2
CASGTAGMNYGYTF
>TRBV7-9|NA|TRBJ1-6
CASSLARGQGLNSPLHF
>TRBV25-1|NA|TRBJ2-7
CASSKASGSYEQYF
>TRBV5-8|NA|TRBJ2-5
CASSRYRTQETQYF
>TRBV9|NA|TRBJ1-1
CASTPTGAWTEAFF
>TRBV29-1|NA|TRBJ1-1
CSVGPQNTEAFF
>TRBV2|NA|TRBJ1-3
CASSGQGSGNTIYF
>TRBV6-1|few|TRBJ1-6
CASSDAHRGLGSPLHF
>TRBV30|NA|TRBJ2-6
CAWSRQVANVLTF